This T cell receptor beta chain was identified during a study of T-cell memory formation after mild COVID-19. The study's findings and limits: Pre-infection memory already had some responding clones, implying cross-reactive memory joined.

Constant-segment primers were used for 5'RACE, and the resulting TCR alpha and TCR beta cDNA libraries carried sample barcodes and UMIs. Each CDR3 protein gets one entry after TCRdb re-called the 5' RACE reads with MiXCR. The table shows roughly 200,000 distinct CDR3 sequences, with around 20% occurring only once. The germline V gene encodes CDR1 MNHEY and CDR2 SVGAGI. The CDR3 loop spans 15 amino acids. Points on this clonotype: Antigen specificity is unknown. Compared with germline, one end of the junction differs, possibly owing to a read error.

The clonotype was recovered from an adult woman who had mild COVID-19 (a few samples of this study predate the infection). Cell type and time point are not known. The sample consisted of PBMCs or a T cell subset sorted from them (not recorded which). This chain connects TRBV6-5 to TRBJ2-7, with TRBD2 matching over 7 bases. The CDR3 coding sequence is TGTGACAGCAGTATGAAGCGGGATTCTAACTACGAGCAGTACTTC. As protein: CDSSMKRDSNYEQYF.